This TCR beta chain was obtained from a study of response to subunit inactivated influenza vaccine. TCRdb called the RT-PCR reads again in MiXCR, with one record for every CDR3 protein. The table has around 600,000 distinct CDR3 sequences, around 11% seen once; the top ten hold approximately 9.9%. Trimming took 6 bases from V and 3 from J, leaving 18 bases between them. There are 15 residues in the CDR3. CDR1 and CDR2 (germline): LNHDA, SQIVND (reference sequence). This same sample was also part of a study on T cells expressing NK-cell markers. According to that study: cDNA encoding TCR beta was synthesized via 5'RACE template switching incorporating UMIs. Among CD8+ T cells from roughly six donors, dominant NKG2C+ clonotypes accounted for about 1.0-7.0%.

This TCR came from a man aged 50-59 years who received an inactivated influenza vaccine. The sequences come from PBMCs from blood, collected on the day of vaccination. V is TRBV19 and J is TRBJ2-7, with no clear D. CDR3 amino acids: CASRSTSPWGYEQYF. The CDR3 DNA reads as TGTGCCAGTAGATCCACTTCGCCATGGGGCTACGAGCAGTACTTC.